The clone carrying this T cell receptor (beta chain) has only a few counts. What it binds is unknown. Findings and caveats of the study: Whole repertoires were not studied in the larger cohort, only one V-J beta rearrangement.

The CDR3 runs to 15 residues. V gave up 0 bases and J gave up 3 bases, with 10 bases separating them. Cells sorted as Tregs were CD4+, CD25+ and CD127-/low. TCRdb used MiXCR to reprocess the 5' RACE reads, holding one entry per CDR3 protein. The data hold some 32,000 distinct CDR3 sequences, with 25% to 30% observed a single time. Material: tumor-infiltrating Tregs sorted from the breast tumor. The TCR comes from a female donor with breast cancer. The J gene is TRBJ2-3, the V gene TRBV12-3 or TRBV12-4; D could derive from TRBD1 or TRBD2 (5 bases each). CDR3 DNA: TGTGCCAGCAGTTTAGCGCGAGGGGTTACAGATACGCAGTATTTT. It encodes CASSLARGVTDTQYF.